A single sample is the source of the 27 T cell receptor beta chains below, sequenced in a study of OX40 agonist ivuxolimab in advanced cancers. Data came from immunoSEQ multiplex PCR; TCRdb stores just in-frame clones and leaves some out. The sample includes about 76,000 clones, approximately 85% of them seen just once. Sample: CD4+ or CD8+ T cells sorted from blood, taken in a trial of the OX40 agonist ivuxolimab. These receptors were taken from an adult with an advanced solid tumor such as melanoma, head and neck, liver or kidney cancer.

The chain joins TRBV6-1 to TRBJ1-1; D is undetermined. Trimming removed 4 bases at V and 8 bases at J, with 8 bases between. The CDR3 is 11 amino acids. From germline, CDR1 is MNHNS and CDR2 SASEGT. CDR3 protein: CASSVFSEAFF. The CDR3 nucleotides are TGTGCCAGCAGTGTCTTCTCAGAAGCTTTCTTT.

This chain links TRBV4-3 with TRBJ1-5; the match to TRBD1 covers 7 bases. V gave up 4 bases and J gave up 5 bases; unmatched junction bases: 8. Germline V CDR1 and CDR2: LGHNA, YSLEER. The CDR3 is made up of 15 amino acids. The CDR3 is CASSPRQGGDQPQHF. Here the CDR3 DNA reads TGCGCCAGCAGCCCCCGGCAGGGGGGGGATCAGCCCCAGCATTTT.

The V call is TRBV11-3, the J call TRBJ2-2; D is possibly TRBD2 (5 bases). The CDR3 loop spans 14 amino acids. Per germline, CDR1 SGHNT and CDR2 YENEEA. The V end lost 6 bases, the J end lost 2 bases, and 10 bases lay between the germline ends. CDR3 sequence: CASSTGENTGELFF. DNA of the CDR3: TGTGCCAGCAGTACCGGGGAAAACACCGGGGAGCTGTTTTTT.

V gene TRBV2 combines with J gene TRBJ2-5, with 9 bases aligning to TRBD2. CDR1 SNHLY and CDR2 FYNNEI come from the germline V gene. The CDR3 is 15 residues long. Trimming took 2 bases from V and 4 from J; bases not matched to a gene: 5. The CDR3 spells CASSESVRGGETQYF. The CDR3, as DNA: TGTGCCAGCAGTGAAAGCGTGCGGGGGGGAGAGACCCAGTACTTC.

This clone turned up a few times. The chain has TRBV5-8 and TRBJ1-1; D ambiguous. With 0 bases removed from V and 0 bases from J, the gap between germline ends came to 12 bases. The CDR3 extends over 16 amino acids. CDR1 SGHTS and CDR2 YDEGEE come from the germline V gene. In DNA form, the CDR3 reads TGTGCCAGCAGCTTGGAGACCACCGGTCTGAACACTGAAGCTTTCTTT. It codes for CASSLETTGLNTEAFF.

The rearrangement joins TRBV5-1 to TRBJ2-2; D ambiguous. V was cut by 5 bases and J by 3 bases, with 8 bases left in between. This CDR3 contains 13 residues. Germline assignment: CDR1 SGHRS and CDR2 YFSETQ. CDR3 sequence: CASSLRDTGELFF. In DNA, the CDR3 is TGCGCCAGCAGTTTAAGAGACACCGGGGAGCTGTTTTTT.

This chain joins TRBV19 and TRBJ1-6; D gene unclear. Deletions cut 6 bases from V and 5 bases from J, with 14 bases between. Germline CDR1 is LNHDA and CDR2 is SQIVND (reference sequence). The CDR3 totals 15 residues. The CDR3 here is CASRAPYADNSPLHF. CDR3 DNA: TGTGCCAGTAGGGCCCCTTACGCCGATAATTCACCCCTCCACTTT.

This rearrangement joins TRBV4-2 to TRBJ2-2; D not certain. Germline CDR1 reads LGHNA; CDR2 reads YNFKEQ. The V and J ends lost 1 base and 5 bases respectively, with 8 bases between them. This CDR3 region has 14 residues. The CDR3 loop is CASSQGSSTGELFF. The CDR3, as DNA: TGTGCCAGCAGCCAAGGTAGCAGTACCGGGGAGCTGTTTTTT.

This clone was seen a handful of times. J is TRBJ1-2 and V is TRBV2; unclear D gene. Deletions cut 7 bases from V and 2 bases from J, with 5 bases between. The CDR3 is 11 residues long. CDR1 and CDR2 (germline): SNHLY, FYNNEI. The CDR3 DNA sequence: TGTGCCAGCATGGTAAACTATGGCTACACCTTC. Protein product: CASMVNYGYTF.

This clone came up a few times. The chain uses TRBV6-6 and TRBJ2-1, with TRBD1 identical over 7 bases. The germline gives CDR1 MNHNY, CDR2 SVGAGI (reference sequence). CDR3 length: 14 amino acids. The ends lost 7 bases at V and 7 bases at J; junction bases unmatched: 10. The CDR3 loop reads CASMSRGPGNEQFF. As DNA, the CDR3 is TGTGCCAGCATGTCGAGGGGGCCCGGGAATGAGCAGTTCTTC.

The chain employs TRBV6-5 and TRBJ1-4; no clear D gene. This CDR3 comprises 13 residues. With 6 bases removed from V and 5 bases from J, the gap between germline ends came to 10 bases. Germline CDR1 reads MNHEY; CDR2 reads SVGAGI. CDR3 protein: CASRRTANEKLFF. The CDR3 DNA reads TGTGCCAGCAGGCGGACGGCGAATGAAAAACTGTTTTTT.

The V gene is TRBV30, the J gene TRBJ1-1, with TRBD1 identical over 7 bases. With V trimmed by 1 base and J by 4 bases, 6 bases remained unmatched. In germline, CDR1 is GTSNPN, CDR2 SVGIG (reference sequence). There are 14 residues in the CDR3. The CDR3 nucleotides read TGTGCCTGGAGTGGGTACAGGGGCGGCACTGAAGCTTTCTTT. Translated: CAWSGYRGGTEAFF.

The genes are TRBV7-3 and TRBJ1-5; 7 nucleotides match TRBD1. V shed 6 bases, J shed 9 bases, and the junction held 26 bases outside the gene matches. CDR3 length: 19 amino acids. CDR1 is SGHTA and CDR2 is FQGTGA in the germline V gene. CDR3 protein: CASRHQGGWDRLDMPPQHF. The CDR3 bases are TGTGCCAGCAGACACCAAGGGGGATGGGACAGACTGGATATGCCGCCCCAGCATTTT. The full variable domain, rest sourced from reference TRBV7-3 and TRBJ1-5, is GAGVSQTPSNKVTEKGKYVELRCDPISGHTALYWYRQSLGQGPEFLIYFQGTGAADDSGLPNDRFFAVRPEGSVSTLKIQRTERGDSAVYLCASRHQGGWDRLDMPPQHFGDGTRLSIL.

This clone was counted between two and nine times. The CDR3 sequence is CASSLEPGAYQPQHF. The DNA for the CDR3 is TGTGCCAGCAGCTTAGAGCCAGGGGCGTATCAGCCCCAGCATTTT. The chain uses TRBV11-2 and TRBJ1-5; possibly TRBD1 for D (6 bases). This CDR3 is 15 amino acids long. Germline assignment: CDR1 SGHAT and CDR2 FQNNGV. The V gene lost 0 bases and the J gene lost 5 bases, with 11 bases spanning the gap.

The chain combines TRBV5-1 with TRBJ2-7; D is possibly TRBD1 (6 bases). The CDR3 spans 14 residues. The V and J ends lost 4 bases and 3 bases respectively, with 14 bases between them. CDR1 is SGHRS, CDR2 YFSETQ, per germline. This chain's CDR3 is CASSVTGTYYEQYF. The CDR3 region has the DNA TGCGCCAGCAGCGTGACGGGGACATACTACGAGCAGTACTTC.

Here the CDR3 reads CAIRSQGSTNEKLFF. The DNA of the CDR3 is TGTGCCATCAGGTCCCAGGGGTCTACTAATGAAAAACTGTTTTTT. The rearrangement uses TRBV10-3 and TRBJ1-4; tentative D call: TRBD1 (6 bases). Per germline, CDR1 ENHRY and CDR2 SYGVKD. There are 15 residues in the CDR3. V was shortened by 6 bases and J by 2 bases, with 13 bases between the two germline ends.

The rearrangement uses TRBV4-1 and TRBJ2-7; D unresolved. The CDR3 is 13 residues long. Germline CDR1 MGHRA, CDR2 YSYEKL. V lost 0 bases and J lost 3, with 6 bases in between. The CDR3 sequence is CASSQDRGYEQYF. The CDR3 coding sequence is TGCGCCAGCAGCCAAGATCGTGGCTACGAGCAGTACTTC.

The rearrangement uses TRBV19 and TRBJ2-7; TRBD2 matches 12 bases. Per germline, CDR1 LNHDA and CDR2 SQIVND (reference sequence). The CDR3 extends over 16 amino acids. The ends lost 5 bases at V and 7 bases at J; junction bases unmatched: 12. The CDR3 DNA reads as TGTGCCAGTAGTCCCCTGACTAGCGGGGGATCCGGTGAGCAGTACTTC. Translation gives CASSPLTSGGSGEQYF.

This sequence joins TRBV2 and TRBJ1-5, with 9 bases that match TRBD1. The germline V gene encodes CDR1 SNHLY and CDR2 FYNNEI. This CDR3 contains 15 residues. V trimming: 5 bases; J trimming: 7 bases; junction bases outside the gene matches: 9. DNA for the CDR3: TGTGCCAGCAGTAGGGACAGGGTAACTAGGCAGCCCCAGCATTTT. It codes for CASSRDRVTRQPQHF.

The J gene is TRBJ2-1, the V gene TRBV19, with 10 bases fitting TRBD2. Per the germline V gene, CDR1 is LNHDA and CDR2 is SQIVND (reference sequence). J lost 7 bases, V lost 1 base, and 16 bases had no gene match. This CDR3 is 19 amino acids long. The CDR3 region is CASSIGRTSGEEGRNEQFF. CDR3 sequence (DNA): TGTGCCAGTAGTATAGGAAGGACTAGCGGAGAGGAAGGGAGAAATGAGCAGTTCTTC.

V and J are TRBV9 and TRBJ2-1, with TRBD2 matching 11 bases. Looked up from germline, CDR1 is SGDLS and CDR2 is YYNGEE. This CDR3 region has 16 residues. The J segment lost 7 bases and the V segment lost 4 bases, leaving 10 bases of the junction unmatched. CDR3 protein: CASSLLGASGGNEQFF. The CDR3 nucleotides read TGTGCCAGCAGCCTCCTGGGGGCTAGCGGGGGGAATGAGCAGTTCTTC. The complete variable domain, with remaining parts taken from reference TRBV9 and TRBJ2-1, reads DSGVTQTPKHLITATGQRVTLRCSPRSGDLSVYWYQQSLDQGLQFLIQYYNGEERAKGNILERFSAQQFPDLHSELNLSSLELGDSALYFCASSLLGASGGNEQFFGPGTRLTVL.

V and J are TRBV6-6 and TRBJ2-3, with 11 nucleotides matching TRBD2. With V trimmed by 6 bases and J by 3 bases, 2 bases remained unmatched. The CDR3 length is 14 residues. Germline values: CDR1 MNHNY, CDR2 SVGAGI (reference sequence). CDR3 in DNA: TGTGCCAGCAGCTTAGCGGGGGGGACAGATACGCAGTATTTT. Its translation is CASSLAGGTDTQYF.

This sequence joins TRBV30 and TRBJ1-1; 9 bases are a match to TRBD1. Germline CDR1 is GTSNPN and CDR2 is SVGIG (reference sequence). Losses at the gene ends were 4 bases for V and 4 bases for J; bases not matched to a gene: 4. The CDR3 is made up of 13 amino acids. The CDR3: CAWILDRGTEAFF. The CDR3 bases are TGTGCCTGGATTTTGGACAGGGGCACTGAAGCTTTCTTT.

This clone was counted a few times. The rearrangement uses TRBV5-5 and TRBJ2-2, with 7 nucleotides matching TRBD2. The CDR3 sequence is 17 residues long. The junction had 11 bases not matched to a gene; V was cut back by 4 bases and J by 2 bases. CDR1 is SGHKS, CDR2 YYEKEE, per germline (reference sequence). CDR3: CASSPVPLAANTGELFF. The CDR3 region has the DNA TGTGCCAGCAGCCCCGTACCCCTAGCGGCAAACACCGGGGAGCTGTTTTTT.

This clone occurred once. One end of the junction varies from germline; a read error may be responsible. The chain uses TRBV27 and TRBJ1-2; tentatively, D is TRBD1 (5 bases). This CDR3 spans 16 amino acids. CDR1 and CDR2 from the germline V gene are MNHEY and SMNVEV (reference sequence). The CDR3 coding sequence is TGTGTCAGCAGTTTGGGGATTCAGAGGGGTAACTATGGCTACACCTTC. It is translated as CVSSLGIQRGNYGYTF.

The V call is TRBV11-2, the J call TRBJ2-7, with 12 bases aligning to TRBD1. V was clipped by 7 bases and J by 0 bases; unmatched bases: 7. The CDR3 is 16 residues long. The V gene's germline CDR1 is SGHAT and CDR2 FQNNGV. CDR3: CASNSVGQGASYEQYF. CDR3 nucleotide sequence: TGTGCCAGCAACTCGGTGGGACAGGGGGCCTCCTACGAGCAGTACTTC.

The rearrangement uses TRBV20-1 and TRBJ1-2; the D is unclear. CDR1 and CDR2 (germline): DFQATT, SNEGSKA (reference sequence). V was cut by 3 bases and J by 4 bases, with 6 bases left in between. The CDR3 has 11 amino acids. The CDR3 nucleotides read TGCAGTGCTAGTAAGCTCTATGGCTACACCTTC. Encoded protein: CSASKLYGYTF.